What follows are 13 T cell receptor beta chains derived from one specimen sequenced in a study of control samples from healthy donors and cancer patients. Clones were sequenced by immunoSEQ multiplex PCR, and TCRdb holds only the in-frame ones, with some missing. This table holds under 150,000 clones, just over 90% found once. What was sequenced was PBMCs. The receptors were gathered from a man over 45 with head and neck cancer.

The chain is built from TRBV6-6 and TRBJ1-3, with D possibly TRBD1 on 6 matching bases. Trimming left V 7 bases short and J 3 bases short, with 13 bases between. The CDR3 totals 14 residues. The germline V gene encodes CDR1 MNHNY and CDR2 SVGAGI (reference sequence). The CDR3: CASTLGGLGNTIYF. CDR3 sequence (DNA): TGTGCCAGCACTTTAGGGGGGCTTGGAAACACCATATATTTT.

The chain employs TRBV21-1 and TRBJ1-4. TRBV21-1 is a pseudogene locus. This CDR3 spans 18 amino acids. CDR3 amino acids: CASSKGRRRMATNEKLFF. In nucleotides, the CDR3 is TGTGCCAGCAGCAAAGGTCGGCGGCGCATGGCAACTAATGAAAAACTGTTTTTT.

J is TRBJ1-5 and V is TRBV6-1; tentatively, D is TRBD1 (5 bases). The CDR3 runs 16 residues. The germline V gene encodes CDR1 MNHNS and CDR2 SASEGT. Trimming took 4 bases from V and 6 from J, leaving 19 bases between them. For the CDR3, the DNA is TGTGCCAGCAGTGGAAAGACAGTTTTAGTGTCTCAGCCCCAGCATTTT. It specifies CASSGKTVLVSQPQHF.

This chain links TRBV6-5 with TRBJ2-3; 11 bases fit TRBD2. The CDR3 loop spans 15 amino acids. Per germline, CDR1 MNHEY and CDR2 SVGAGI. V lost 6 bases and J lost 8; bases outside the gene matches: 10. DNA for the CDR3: TGTGCCAGCAGCCTTAGCGGGGGGGCCCCCAGTACGCAGTATTTT. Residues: CASSLSGGAPSTQYF.

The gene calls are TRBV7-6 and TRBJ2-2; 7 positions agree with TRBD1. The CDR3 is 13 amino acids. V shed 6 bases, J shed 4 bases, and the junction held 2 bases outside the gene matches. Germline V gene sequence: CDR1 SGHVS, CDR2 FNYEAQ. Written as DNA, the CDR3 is TGTGCCAGCAGGACAGGGCCCACCGGGGAGCTGTTTTTT. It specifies CASRTGPTGELFF.

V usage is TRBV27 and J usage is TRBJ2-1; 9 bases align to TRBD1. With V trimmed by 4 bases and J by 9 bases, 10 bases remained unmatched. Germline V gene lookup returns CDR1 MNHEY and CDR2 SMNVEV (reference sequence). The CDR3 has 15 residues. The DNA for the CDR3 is TGTGCCAGCAGTTCCCTGGGACAGGGCTTTAGTGAGCAGTTCTTC. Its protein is CASSSLGQGFSEQFF.

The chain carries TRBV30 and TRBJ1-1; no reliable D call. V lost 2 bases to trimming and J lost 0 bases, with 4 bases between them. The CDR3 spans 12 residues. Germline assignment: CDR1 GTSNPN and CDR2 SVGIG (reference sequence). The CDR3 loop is CAWSRMNTEAFF. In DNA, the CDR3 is TGTGCCTGGAGTCGAATGAACACTGAAGCTTTCTTT.

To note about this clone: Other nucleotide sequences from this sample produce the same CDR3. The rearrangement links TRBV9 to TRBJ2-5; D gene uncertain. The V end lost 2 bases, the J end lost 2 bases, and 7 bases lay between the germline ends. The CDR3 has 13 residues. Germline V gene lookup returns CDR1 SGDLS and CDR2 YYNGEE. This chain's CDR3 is CASSVDLQETQYF. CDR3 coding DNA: TGTGCCAGCAGCGTGGATCTGCAAGAGACCCAGTACTTC.

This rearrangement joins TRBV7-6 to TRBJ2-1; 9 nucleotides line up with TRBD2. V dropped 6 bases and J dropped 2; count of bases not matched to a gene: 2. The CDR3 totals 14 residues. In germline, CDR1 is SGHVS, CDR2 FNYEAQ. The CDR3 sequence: CASRAGGTYNEQFF. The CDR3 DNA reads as TGTGCCAGCAGAGCGGGGGGCACCTACAATGAGCAGTTCTTC.

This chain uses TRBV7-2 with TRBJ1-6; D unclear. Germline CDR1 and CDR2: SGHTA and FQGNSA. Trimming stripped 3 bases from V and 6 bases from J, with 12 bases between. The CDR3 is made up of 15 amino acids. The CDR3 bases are TGTGCCAGCAGCTTCAGCAGGAGTTCTAATTCACCCCTCCACTTT. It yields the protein CASSFSRSSNSPLHF.

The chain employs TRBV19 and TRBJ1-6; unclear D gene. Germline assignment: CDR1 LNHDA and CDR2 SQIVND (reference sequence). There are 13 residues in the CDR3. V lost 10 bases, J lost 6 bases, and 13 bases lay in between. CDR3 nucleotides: TGTGCCACCCGGCGGGTGGCTAATTCACCCCTCCACTTT. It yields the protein CATRRVANSPLHF. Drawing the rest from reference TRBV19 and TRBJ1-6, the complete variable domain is DGGITQSPKYLFRKEGQNVTLSCEQNLNHDAMYWYRQDPGQGLRLIYYSQIVNDFQKGDIAEGYSVSREKKESFPLTVTSAQKNPTAFYLCATRRVANSPLHFGNGTRLTVT.

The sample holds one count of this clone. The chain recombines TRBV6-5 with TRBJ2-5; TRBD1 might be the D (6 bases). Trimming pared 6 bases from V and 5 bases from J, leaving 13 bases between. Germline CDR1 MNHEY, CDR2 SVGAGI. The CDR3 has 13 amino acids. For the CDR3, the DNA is TGTGCCAGCAGGTTCGACAGGAGGGAGACCCAGTACTTC. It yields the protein CASRFDRRETQYF.

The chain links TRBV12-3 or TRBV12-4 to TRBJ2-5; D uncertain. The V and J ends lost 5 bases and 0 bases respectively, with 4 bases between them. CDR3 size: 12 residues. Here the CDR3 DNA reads TGTGCCAGCAGTAACAACCAAGAGACCCAGTACTTC. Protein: CASSNNQETQYF.